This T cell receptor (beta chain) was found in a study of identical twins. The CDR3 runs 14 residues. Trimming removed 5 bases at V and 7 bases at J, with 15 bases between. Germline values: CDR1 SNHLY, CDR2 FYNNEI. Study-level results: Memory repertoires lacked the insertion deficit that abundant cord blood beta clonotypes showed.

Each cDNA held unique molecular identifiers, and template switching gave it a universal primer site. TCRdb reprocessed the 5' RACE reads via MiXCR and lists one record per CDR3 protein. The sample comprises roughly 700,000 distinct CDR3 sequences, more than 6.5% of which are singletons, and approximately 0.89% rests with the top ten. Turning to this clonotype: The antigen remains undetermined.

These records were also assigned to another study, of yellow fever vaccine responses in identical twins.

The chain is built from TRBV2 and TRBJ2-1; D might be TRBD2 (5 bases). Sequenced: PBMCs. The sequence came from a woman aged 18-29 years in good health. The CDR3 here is CASSPLRTGNEQFF. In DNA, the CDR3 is TGTGCCAGCAGTCCACTCCGGACGGGGAATGAGCAGTTCTTC.